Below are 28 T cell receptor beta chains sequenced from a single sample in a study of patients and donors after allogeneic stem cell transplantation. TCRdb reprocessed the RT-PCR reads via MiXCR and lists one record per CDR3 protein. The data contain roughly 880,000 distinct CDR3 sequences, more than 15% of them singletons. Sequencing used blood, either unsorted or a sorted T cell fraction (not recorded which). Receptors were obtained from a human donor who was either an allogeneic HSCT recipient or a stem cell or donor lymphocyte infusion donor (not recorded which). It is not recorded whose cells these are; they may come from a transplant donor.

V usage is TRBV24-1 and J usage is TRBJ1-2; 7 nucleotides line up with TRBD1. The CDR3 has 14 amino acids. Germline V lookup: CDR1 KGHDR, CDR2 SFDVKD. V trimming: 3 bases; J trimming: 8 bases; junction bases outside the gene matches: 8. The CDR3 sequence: CATSDTDRTGGYTF. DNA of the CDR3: TGTGCCACCAGTGATACCGACAGGACAGGAGGCTACACCTTC.

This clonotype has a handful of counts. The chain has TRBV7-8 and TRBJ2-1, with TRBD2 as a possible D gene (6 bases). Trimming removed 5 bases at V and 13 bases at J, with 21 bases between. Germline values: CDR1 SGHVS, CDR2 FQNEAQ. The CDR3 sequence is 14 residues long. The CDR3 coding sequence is TGTGCCAGCAGCAGTAACATTGGGACTCAAAAACAGTTCTTC. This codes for CASSSNIGTQKQFF.

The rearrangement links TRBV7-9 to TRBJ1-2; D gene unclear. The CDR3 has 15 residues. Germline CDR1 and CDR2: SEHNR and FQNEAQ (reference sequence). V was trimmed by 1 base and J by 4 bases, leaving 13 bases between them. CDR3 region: CASSLEGNVLYGYTF. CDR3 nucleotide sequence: TGTGCCAGCAGCTTAGAGGGTAACGTGCTCTATGGCTACACCTTC.

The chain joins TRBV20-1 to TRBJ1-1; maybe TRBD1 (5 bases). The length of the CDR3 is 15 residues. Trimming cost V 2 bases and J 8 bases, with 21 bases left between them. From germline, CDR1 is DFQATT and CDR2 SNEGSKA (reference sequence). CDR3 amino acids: CSARPARLPGLEAFF. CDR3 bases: TGCAGTGCTAGACCAGCCCGACTCCCAGGGCTCGAAGCTTTCTTT.

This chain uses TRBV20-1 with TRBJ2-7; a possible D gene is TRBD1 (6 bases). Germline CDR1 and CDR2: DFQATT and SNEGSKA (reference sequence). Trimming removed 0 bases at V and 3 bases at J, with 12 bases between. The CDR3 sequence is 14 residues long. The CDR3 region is CSARDPRGYYEQYF. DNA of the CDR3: TGCAGTGCTAGAGATCCCAGGGGTTACTACGAGCAGTACTTC.

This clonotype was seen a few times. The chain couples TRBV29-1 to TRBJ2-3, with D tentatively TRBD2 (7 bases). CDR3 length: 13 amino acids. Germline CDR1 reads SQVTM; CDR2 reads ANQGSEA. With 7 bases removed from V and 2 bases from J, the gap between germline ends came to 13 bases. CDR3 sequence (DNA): TGCAGCGCCCGAGGGGGGGACACAGATACGCAGTATTTT. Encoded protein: CSARGGDTDTQYF.

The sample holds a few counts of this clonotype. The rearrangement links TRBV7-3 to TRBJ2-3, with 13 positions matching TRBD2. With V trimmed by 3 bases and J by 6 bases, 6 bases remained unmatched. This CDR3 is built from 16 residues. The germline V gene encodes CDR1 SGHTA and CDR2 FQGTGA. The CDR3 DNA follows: TGTGCCAGCAGCTTGGGACTAGCGGGGAAGTCGGATACGCAGTATTTT. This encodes CASSLGLAGKSDTQYF.

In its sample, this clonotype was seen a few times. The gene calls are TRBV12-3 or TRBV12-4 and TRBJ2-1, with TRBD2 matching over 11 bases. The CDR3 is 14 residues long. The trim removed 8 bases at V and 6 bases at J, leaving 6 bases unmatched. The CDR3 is CASCSGGGFNEQFF. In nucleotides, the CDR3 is TGTGCCAGCTGTAGCGGGGGGGGGTTCAATGAGCAGTTCTTC.

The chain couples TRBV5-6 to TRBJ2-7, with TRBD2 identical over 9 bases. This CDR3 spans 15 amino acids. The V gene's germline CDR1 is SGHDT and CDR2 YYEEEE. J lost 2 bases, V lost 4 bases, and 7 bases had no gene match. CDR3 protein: CASSLLVAGAYEQYF. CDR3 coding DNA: TGTGCCAGCAGCCTACTCGTAGCGGGGGCCTACGAGCAGTACTTC. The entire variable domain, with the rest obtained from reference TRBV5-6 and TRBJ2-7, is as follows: DAGVTQSPTHLIKTRGQQVTLRCSPKSGHDTVSWYQQALGQGPQFIFQYYEEEERQRGNFPDRFSGHQFPNYSSELNVNALLLGDSALYLCASSLLVAGAYEQYFGPGTRLTVT.

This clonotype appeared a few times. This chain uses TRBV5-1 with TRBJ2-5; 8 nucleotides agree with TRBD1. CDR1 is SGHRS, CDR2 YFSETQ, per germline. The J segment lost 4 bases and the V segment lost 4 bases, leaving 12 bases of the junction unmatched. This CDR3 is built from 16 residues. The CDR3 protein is CASSLGGQGSLETQYF. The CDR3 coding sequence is TGCGCCAGCAGCCTCGGAGGACAGGGTAGTCTAGAGACCCAGTACTTC.

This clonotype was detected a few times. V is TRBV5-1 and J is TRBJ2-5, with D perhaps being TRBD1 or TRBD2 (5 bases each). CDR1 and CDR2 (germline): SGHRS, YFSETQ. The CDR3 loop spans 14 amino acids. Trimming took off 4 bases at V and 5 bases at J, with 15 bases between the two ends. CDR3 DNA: TGCGCCAGCAGCCGAGGGCAGGGAAGCGAGACCCAGTACTTC. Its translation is CASSRGQGSETQYF.

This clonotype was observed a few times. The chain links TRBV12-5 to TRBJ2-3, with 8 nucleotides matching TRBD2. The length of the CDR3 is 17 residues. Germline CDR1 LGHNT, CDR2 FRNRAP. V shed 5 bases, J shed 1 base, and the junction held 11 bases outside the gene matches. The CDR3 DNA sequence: TGTGCTAGTGGTACTCCGGGACTAGTCGCGGGCACAGATACGCAGTATTTT. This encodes CASGTPGLVAGTDTQYF.

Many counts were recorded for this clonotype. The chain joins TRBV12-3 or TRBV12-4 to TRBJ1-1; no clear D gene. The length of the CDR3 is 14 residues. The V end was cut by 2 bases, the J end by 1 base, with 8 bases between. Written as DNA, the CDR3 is TGTGCCAGCAGTTTACGCAGCTGGAACACTGAAGCTTTCTTT. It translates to CASSLRSWNTEAFF.

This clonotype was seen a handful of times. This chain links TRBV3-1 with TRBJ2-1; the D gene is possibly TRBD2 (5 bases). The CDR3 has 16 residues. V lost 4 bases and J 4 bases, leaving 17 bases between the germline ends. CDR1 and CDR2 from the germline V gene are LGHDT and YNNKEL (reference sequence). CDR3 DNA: TGTGCCAGCAGCCGTCGGGTGGCTAGCTTATACAATGAGCAGTTCTTC. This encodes CASSRRVASLYNEQFF.

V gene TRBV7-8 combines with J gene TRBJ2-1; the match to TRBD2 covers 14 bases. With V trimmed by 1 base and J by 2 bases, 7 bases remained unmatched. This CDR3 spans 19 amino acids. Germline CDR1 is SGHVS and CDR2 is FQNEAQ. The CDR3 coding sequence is TGTGCCAGCAGCTTAGTGGGGACTAGCGGGAGATTTCCCTACAATGAGCAGTTCTTC. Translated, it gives CASSLVGTSGRFPYNEQFF.

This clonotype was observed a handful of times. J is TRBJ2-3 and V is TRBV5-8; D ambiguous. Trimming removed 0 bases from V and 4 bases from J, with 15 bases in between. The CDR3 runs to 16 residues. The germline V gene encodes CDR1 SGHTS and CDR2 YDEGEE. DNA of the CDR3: TGTGCCAGCAGCTTGGTGGTTGGCCCAATAGCAGATACGCAGTATTTT. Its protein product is CASSLVVGPIADTQYF.

The DNA for the CDR3 is TGCGCCAGCAGCCACCCAGGGGTCTATGGCTACACCTTC. Amino acids: CASSHPGVYGYTF. V and J are TRBV4-1 and TRBJ1-2; possible D gene TRBD1, 6 bases. Germline loops: CDR1 MGHRA, CDR2 YSYEKL. The CDR3 is 13 residues long. V was pared by 3 bases and J by 4 bases, with 9 bases between.

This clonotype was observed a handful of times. The CDR3 DNA reads TGTGCCAGCAGCTTATTTGAGGGGGGAGAAGCTTTCTTT. The encoded protein is CASSLFEGGEAFF. The V gene is TRBV7-3, the J gene TRBJ1-1, with D possibly TRBD1 on 6 matching bases. The CDR3 totals 13 residues. V dropped 2 bases and J dropped 8 bases, with 12 bases sitting between them. Germline V gene sequence: CDR1 SGHTA, CDR2 FQGTGA.

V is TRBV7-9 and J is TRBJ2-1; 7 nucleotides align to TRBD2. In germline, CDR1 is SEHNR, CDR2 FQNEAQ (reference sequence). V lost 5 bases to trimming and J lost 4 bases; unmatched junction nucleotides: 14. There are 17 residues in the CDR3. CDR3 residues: CASSLFSRLAVYNEQFF. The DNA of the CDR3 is TGTGCCAGCAGCCTTTTTAGTCGACTAGCAGTTTACAATGAGCAGTTCTTC. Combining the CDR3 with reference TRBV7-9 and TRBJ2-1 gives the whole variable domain DTGVSQNPRHKITKRGQNVTFRCDPISEHNRLYWYRQTLGQGPEFLTYFQNEAQLEKSRLLSDRFSAERPKGSFSTLEIQRTEQGDSAMYLCASSLFSRLAVYNEQFFGPGTRLTVL.

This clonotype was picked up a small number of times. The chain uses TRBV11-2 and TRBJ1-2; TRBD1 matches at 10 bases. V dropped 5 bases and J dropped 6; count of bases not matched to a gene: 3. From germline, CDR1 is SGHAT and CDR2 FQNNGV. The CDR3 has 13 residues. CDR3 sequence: CASSQDRGHGYTF. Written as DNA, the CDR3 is TGTGCCAGCAGCCAAGACAGGGGGCATGGCTACACCTTC.

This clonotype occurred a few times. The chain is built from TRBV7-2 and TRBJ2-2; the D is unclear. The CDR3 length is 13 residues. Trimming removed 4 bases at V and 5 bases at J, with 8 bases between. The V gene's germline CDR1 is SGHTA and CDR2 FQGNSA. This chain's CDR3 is CASSSRVTGELFF. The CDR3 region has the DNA TGTGCCAGCAGCTCTCGGGTGACCGGGGAGCTGTTTTTT.

CDR3 in amino acids: CASRETGTGGYEQYF. Written as DNA, the CDR3 is TGCGCCAGCAGGGAGACCGGGACAGGGGGCTACGAGCAGTACTTC. V and J are TRBV10-2 and TRBJ2-7; 11 positions match TRBD1. Germline V gives CDR1 WSHSY, CDR2 SAAADI. V gave up 6 bases and J gave up 3 bases; unmatched junction bases: 7. CDR3 length: 15 amino acids.

CDR3 protein: CSARGQGRDWNTGELFF. CDR3 nucleotides: TGCAGTGCTAGAGGACAGGGCCGCGATTGGAACACCGGGGAGCTGTTTTTT. This rearrangement joins TRBV20-1 to TRBJ2-2; 7 nucleotides align to TRBD1. The germline V gene encodes CDR1 DFQATT and CDR2 SNEGSKA (reference sequence). With 1 base clipped from V and 1 base from J, the junction kept 9 bases outside the gene matches. The CDR3 covers 17 residues.

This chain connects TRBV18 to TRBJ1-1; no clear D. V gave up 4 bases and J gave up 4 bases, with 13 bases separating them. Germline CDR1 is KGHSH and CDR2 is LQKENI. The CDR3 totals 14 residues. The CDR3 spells CASSRPPGFTEAFF. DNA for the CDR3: TGTGCCAGCTCACGGCCCCCCGGGTTCACTGAAGCTTTCTTT.

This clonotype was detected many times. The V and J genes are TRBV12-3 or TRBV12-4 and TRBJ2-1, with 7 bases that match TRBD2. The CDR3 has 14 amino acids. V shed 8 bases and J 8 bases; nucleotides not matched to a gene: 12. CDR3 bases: TGTGCCAGCGGAGGTGGCCTAGCGGTATATGAGCAGTTCTTC. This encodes CASGGGLAVYEQFF.

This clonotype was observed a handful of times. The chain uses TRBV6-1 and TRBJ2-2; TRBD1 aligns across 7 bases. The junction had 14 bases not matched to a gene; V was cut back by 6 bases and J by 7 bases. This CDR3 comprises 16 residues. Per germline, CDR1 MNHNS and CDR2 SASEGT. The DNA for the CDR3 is TGTGCCAGCAGGACTATCCGGACAGGTGGGGGCGGGGAGCTGTTTTTT. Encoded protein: CASRTIRTGGGGELFF.

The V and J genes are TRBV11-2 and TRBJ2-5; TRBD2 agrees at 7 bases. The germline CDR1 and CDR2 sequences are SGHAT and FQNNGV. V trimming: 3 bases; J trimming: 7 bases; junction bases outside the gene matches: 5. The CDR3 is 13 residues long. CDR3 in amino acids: CASSFRGVGTQYF. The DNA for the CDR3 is TGTGCCAGCAGCTTTCGGGGGGTTGGGACCCAGTACTTC.

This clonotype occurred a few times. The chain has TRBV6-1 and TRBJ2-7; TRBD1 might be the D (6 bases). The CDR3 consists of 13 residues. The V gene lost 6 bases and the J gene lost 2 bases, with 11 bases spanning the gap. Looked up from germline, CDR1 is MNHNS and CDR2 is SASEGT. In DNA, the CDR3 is TGTGCCAGCAGAAACAGGGTTCCCTACGAGCAGTACTTC. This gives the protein CASRNRVPYEQYF.